This T cell receptor beta chain was recorded in a study of T cell repertoires in breast cancer. The wider study: Breast cancer patients gave tumors, lymph nodes and blood; healthy donors gave blood. The roughly 19 tumors were mostly ER+/PR+.

Paired alpha-beta TCRs of CD8+ T cells were analyzed by expanded emulsion RT-PCR. This CDR3 comprises 16 residues. Germline assignment: CDR1 MDHEN and CDR2 SYDVKM. Blocking oligonucleotides added to a second nested PCR suppressed unpaired genes. MiXCR, run by TCRdb on the emulsion pairing reads, gives a single entry per CDR3 protein. This table has approximately 40,000 distinct CDR3 sequences, about 50% appearing once. General observations from the study: Shared TCRs favored TRBV7, possibly from tumor recognition or primer mispriming. Tumor-involved sentinel lymph nodes shared about fourfold more TCRs with matched tumors than tumor-free nodes (roughly 8% versus 2%).

As for this clonotype: The antigen is undetermined. A junction boundary mismatches the germline segment, possibly from a read error.

Material: CD8+ T cells. The sequence was obtained from a pool of human donors with breast cancer or a healthy control (not recorded which). This chain uses TRBV28 with TRBJ1-3; 10 bases are shared with TRBD1. The DNA for the CDR3 is TGTGCCAGCAGTTCCGGGACAGGGGATGCAGGAAACACCAGATATTTT. As protein: CASSSGTGDAGNTRYF.